This passage covers 32 T cell receptor beta chains from one sample sequenced in a study of cytomegalovirus exposure and HLA in healthy donors. Clones were sequenced by immunoSEQ multiplex PCR, and TCRdb holds only the in-frame ones, with some missing. Of around 180,000 clones listed, more than 75% were seen once; the top ten hold more than 1.2%. The specimen sequenced was PBMCs. The receptors were gathered from a woman aged 18-29 years in good health and CMV-seronegative.

The chain recombines TRBV19 with TRBJ2-7; possibly TRBD2 for D (6 bases). V lost 7 bases and J 3 bases, leaving 16 bases between the germline ends. CDR1 and CDR2 from the germline V gene are LNHDA and SQIVND (reference sequence). There are 14 residues in the CDR3. CDR3 sequence reads: CASKEGTHGYEQYF. CDR3 DNA: TGTGCCAGTAAGGAGGGAACTCATGGCTACGAGCAGTACTTC.

The chain carries TRBV5-5 and TRBJ2-2; possibly TRBD2 for D (5 bases). The CDR3 length is 15 residues. Trimming removed 1 base at V and 6 bases at J, with 13 bases between. Germline CDR1 SGHKS, CDR2 YYEKEE (reference sequence). CDR3 protein: CASSLSDSYSGELFF. The CDR3 bases are TGTGCCAGCAGCTTGTCGGACTCCTACTCCGGGGAGCTGTTTTTT.

This sequence joins TRBV18 and TRBJ2-3, with D unclear. This CDR3 region has 14 residues. Trimming pared 0 bases from V and 6 bases from J, leaving 10 bases between. From germline, CDR1 is KGHSH and CDR2 LQKENI. The CDR3, as DNA: TGTGCCAGCTCACCACCCCCCATCGGGGATACGCAGTATTTT. Amino acid sequence: CASSPPPIGDTQYF.

Here the CDR3 reads CASNARWTSFSRDTDTQYF. In DNA, the CDR3 is TGCGCCAGCAACGCCAGGTGGACTAGCTTTTCAAGAGACACAGATACGCAGTATTTT. This rearrangement joins TRBV5-1 to TRBJ2-3; 8 bases match TRBD2. CDR1 is SGHRS, CDR2 YFSETQ, per germline. Trimming took 6 bases from V and 2 from J; bases not matched to a gene: 20. This CDR3 contains 19 residues.

CDR3: CATSPRAPRQSREQYF. CDR3 nucleotide sequence: TGTGCCACCAGCCCAAGGGCCCCTCGACAGAGCCGGGAGCAGTACTTC. This rearrangement joins TRBV15 to TRBJ2-7, with a possible D match to TRBD1 (5 bases). Germline CDR1 LNHNV, CDR2 YYDKDF (reference sequence). Deletions cut 5 bases from V and 7 bases from J, with 24 bases between. The CDR3 covers 16 residues.

The chain couples TRBV7-9 to TRBJ2-3, with 8 bases that match TRBD2. V dropped 3 bases and J dropped 2; count of bases not matched to a gene: 7. The CDR3 contains 16 residues. Germline V CDR1 and CDR2: SEHNR, FQNEAQ (reference sequence). The CDR3 is CASSFSGVLFTDTQYF. For the CDR3, the DNA is TGTGCCAGCAGCTTTAGCGGGGTTCTATTCACAGATACGCAGTATTTT.

This sequence joins TRBV11-2 and TRBJ1-2; TRBD1 matches 10 bases. The CDR3 contains 15 residues. The germline V gene encodes CDR1 SGHAT and CDR2 FQNNGV. With V trimmed by 0 bases and J by 6 bases, 4 bases remained unmatched. The CDR3 nucleotides are TGTGCCAGCAGCTTAGATCTTGACAGGGGGCATGGCTACACCTTC. Its translation: CASSLDLDRGHGYTF.

The J gene is TRBJ2-1, the V gene TRBV7-9; the D is unclear. Looked up from germline, CDR1 is SEHNR and CDR2 is FQNEAQ (reference sequence). Trimming pared 2 bases from V and 4 bases from J, leaving 6 bases between. This CDR3 is 13 amino acids long. CDR3 loop: CASSLSPYNEQFF. The CDR3 nucleotides read TGTGCCAGCAGCTTATCCCCGTACAATGAGCAGTTCTTC.

V usage is TRBV7-9 and J usage is TRBJ1-2, with 10 bases matching TRBD1. In germline, CDR1 is SEHNR, CDR2 FQNEAQ (reference sequence). CDR3 length equals 16 residues. Trimming at V came to 1 base and at J to 5 bases, leaving 7 bases not matched to a gene. CDR3 region: CASSLGAGQGSYGYTF. CDR3 DNA: TGTGCCAGCAGCTTAGGGGCGGGACAGGGGTCATATGGCTACACCTTC.

The chain has TRBV27 and TRBJ1-2; 9 bases map to TRBD1. In germline, CDR1 is MNHEY, CDR2 SMNVEV (reference sequence). This CDR3 spans 15 amino acids. V lost 2 bases, J lost 4 bases, and 5 bases stayed unmatched. In DNA, the CDR3 is TGTGCCAGCAGTTTAAACACAGGGGGCGGCTATGGCTACACCTTC. Encoded protein: CASSLNTGGGYGYTF.

This chain's CDR3 is CASSEGERGIQYF. The CDR3 DNA reads TGTGCCAGCAGTGAAGGGGAGCGGGGTATTCAGTACTTC. The chain recombines TRBV2 with TRBJ2-4, with TRBD2 matching 7 bases. V lost 1 base and J lost 10; bases outside the gene matches: 4. The CDR3 contains 13 residues. From germline, CDR1 is SNHLY and CDR2 FYNNEI.

The chain employs TRBV10-3 and TRBJ1-1; no clear D. There are 16 residues in the CDR3. Germline CDR1 reads ENHRY; CDR2 reads SYGVKD. The V gene lost 0 bases and the J gene lost 3 bases, with 14 bases spanning the gap. CDR3 protein: CAISESRLIGHTEAFF. Written as DNA, the CDR3 is TGTGCCATCAGTGAGTCCCGGTTGATCGGTCACACTGAAGCTTTCTTT.

The V and J genes are TRBV4-2 and TRBJ2-5, with a weak D call TRBD1 (6 bases). V shed 1 base and J shed 5 bases, with 8 bases lying between them. The germline V gene encodes CDR1 LGHNA and CDR2 YNFKEQ. This CDR3 comprises 13 residues. The CDR3 reads CASSQGGRETQYF. The CDR3 DNA reads as TGTGCCAGCAGCCAAGGGGGGCGGGAGACCCAGTACTTC.

J is TRBJ1-1 and V is TRBV29-1, with D unresolved. The germline CDR1 and CDR2 sequences are SQVTM and ANQGSEA. The V end was cut by 1 base, the J end by 3 bases, with 9 bases between. The CDR3 has 13 residues. The CDR3 here is CSVEGSRDTEAFF. CDR3 coding DNA: TGCAGCGTTGAAGGTAGCAGAGACACTGAAGCTTTCTTT.

This clone was seen a handful of times. The chain is built from TRBV4-2 and TRBJ2-7, with TRBD2 matching over 13 bases. This CDR3 is built from 15 residues. CDR1 LGHNA and CDR2 YNFKEQ come from the germline V gene. Losses at the gene ends were 0 bases for V and 4 bases for J; bases not matched to a gene: 0. The CDR3 coding sequence is TGTGCCAGCAGCCAAGAACTAGCGGGAGGGTACGAGCAGTACTTC. Amino acid sequence: CASSQELAGGYEQYF.

This chain uses TRBV4-1 with TRBJ2-2, with D maybe TRBD2 (5 bases). This CDR3 has 15 residues. Looked up from germline, CDR1 is MGHRA and CDR2 is YSYEKL. The V end lost 7 bases, the J end lost 1 base, and 13 bases lay between the germline ends. CDR3 sequence reads: CASTLTAGNTGELFF. CDR3 nucleotides: TGCGCCAGCACCCTGACGGCGGGGAACACCGGGGAGCTGTTTTTT.

The table lists this clone with a few counts. The chain is built from TRBV27 and TRBJ1-1, with a tentative D call TRBD1 (5 bases). The CDR3 loop spans 13 amino acids. The V and J ends lost 5 bases and 3 bases respectively, with 10 bases between them. CDR1 is MNHEY and CDR2 is SMNVEV in the germline V gene (reference sequence). This CDR3 reads CASSRVRDTEAFF. The CDR3 coding sequence is TGTGCCAGCAGTCGGGTCAGGGACACTGAAGCTTTCTTT.

The chain joins TRBV25-1 to TRBJ1-2; 12 nucleotides align to TRBD1. CDR3 length: 15 residues. V was clipped by 4 bases and J by 8 bases; unmatched bases: 8. CDR1 and CDR2 from the germline V gene are MGHDK and SYGVNS. The CDR3 reads CASSAMGQGAWGYTF. DNA for the CDR3: TGTGCCAGCAGTGCCATGGGACAGGGGGCCTGGGGCTACACCTTC.

Concerning this clone: The junction differs from germline at one of its ends, possibly a read error. The chain has TRBV15 and TRBJ2-6; TRBD1 agrees at 8 bases. CDR3 length: 19 amino acids. The germline CDR1 and CDR2 sequences are LNHNV and YYDKDF (reference sequence). CDR3 DNA sequence: TGTGCCACCAGCAGAGATTGGACAGGGTATTCCTCTGCGGCCAACGTCCTGACTTTC. Translation gives CATSRDWTGYSSAANVLTF. Drawing the rest from reference TRBV15 and TRBJ2-6, the complete variable domain is DAMVIQNPRYQVTQFGKPVTLSCSQTLNHNVMYWYQQKSSQAPKLLFHYYDKDFNNEADTPDNFQSRRPNTSFCFLDIRSPGLGDTAMYLCATSRDWTGYSSAANVLTFGAGSRLTVL.

This chain links TRBV9 with TRBJ1-6, with unresolved D. Trimming pared 4 bases from V and 9 bases from J, leaving 23 bases between. Germline V gene sequence: CDR1 SGDLS, CDR2 YYNGEE. The CDR3 length is 17 residues. The CDR3: CASSPRGRPVESSPLHF. In nucleotides, the CDR3 is TGTGCCAGCAGCCCCCGCGGAAGACCTGTGGAGAGTTCACCCCTCCACTTT.

The chain joins TRBV11-2 to TRBJ1-2; 10 bases map to TRBD1. The CDR3 runs 16 residues. Germline V gene sequence: CDR1 SGHAT, CDR2 FQNNGV. V lost 6 bases and J lost 6; bases outside the gene matches: 13. CDR3: CASSSYGTGVVDGYTF. DNA for the CDR3: TGTGCCAGCAGTTCATATGGGACAGGGGTAGTGGATGGCTACACCTTC.

V is TRBV5-5 and J is TRBJ2-1, with D uncertain. The ends were cut back, 0 bases at V and 7 bases at J, with 8 bases in the middle. CDR1 is SGHKS, CDR2 YYEKEE, per germline (reference sequence). CDR3 length: 13 residues. The chain's CDR3 is CASSLVAENEQFF. CDR3 in DNA: TGTGCCAGCAGCTTGGTGGCAGAAAATGAGCAGTTCTTC.

CDR3 coding DNA: TGCGCCAGCAGCCCCTTGCCGGGGACAGAATATCAGCCCCAGCATTTT. Its protein product is CASSPLPGTEYQPQHF. The chain employs TRBV5-1 and TRBJ1-5, with 7 bases matching TRBD1. CDR3 size: 16 residues. Germline V gene data show CDR1 as SGHRS and CDR2 as YFSETQ. V lost 4 bases, J lost 5 bases, and 12 bases stayed unmatched.

J is TRBJ1-2 and V is TRBV30, with 8 bases aligning to TRBD1. Trimming removed 2 bases from V and 7 bases from J; junction bases left unmatched: 3. Germline CDR1 reads GTSNPN; CDR2 reads SVGIG (reference sequence). This CDR3 has 12 residues. CDR3: CAWSQGAGGYTF. The CDR3 nucleotides read TGTGCCTGGAGTCAGGGGGCAGGTGGCTACACCTTC. Using reference TRBV30 and TRBJ1-2 for the parts outside the CDR3, the full variable domain is SQTIHQWPATLVQPVGSPLSLECTVEGTSNPNLYWYRQAAGRGLQLLFYSVGIGQISSEVPQNLSASRPQDRQFILSSKKLLLSDSGFYLCAWSQGAGGYTFGSGTRLTVV.

This chain links TRBV21-1 with TRBJ2-7; the table assigns TRBD2, which was not confirmed against the DNA. TRBV21-1 is labeled a pseudogene. The CDR3 runs 14 residues. The CDR3 DNA sequence: TGTGCCAGCCGGAGCGGGCCCCCGCCTTACGAGCAGTACTTC. Residues: CASRSGPPPYEQYF.

This chain links TRBV10-3 with TRBJ1-1; D might be TRBD1 (6 bases). CDR3 size: 15 residues. Trimming left V 2 bases short and J 1 base short, with 11 bases between. Germline values: CDR1 ENHRY, CDR2 SYGVKD. DNA of the CDR3: TGTGCCATCAGTGAGGCAGGGGATCGGAACACTGAAGCTTTCTTT. It codes for CAISEAGDRNTEAFF.

The chain recombines TRBV5-5 with TRBJ2-3, with unresolved D. Deletions cut 2 bases from V and 4 bases from J, with 14 bases between. The CDR3 spans 15 residues. Germline CDR1 is SGHKS and CDR2 is YYEKEE (reference sequence). The CDR3 DNA is TGTGCCAGCAGCTTCTCACTATCAATCTCAGATACGCAGTATTTT. Protein: CASSFSLSISDTQYF.

The chain couples TRBV13 to TRBJ1-1; D gene unclear. This CDR3 contains 14 residues. Germline V gives CDR1 PRHDT, CDR2 FYEKMQ (reference sequence). The germline V and J ends were trimmed by 3 bases and 0 bases, with 8 bases remaining between them. The CDR3 DNA follows: TGTGCCAGCAGCTTTCCCACAGTGAACACTGAAGCTTTCTTT. Protein sequence: CASSFPTVNTEAFF. Based on the CDR3 plus reference TRBV13 and TRBJ1-1, the full variable domain is AAGVIQSPRHLIKEKRETATLKCYPIPRHDTVYWYQQGPGQDPQFLISFYEKMQSDKGSIPDRFSAQQFSDYHSELNMSSLELGDSALYFCASSFPTVNTEAFFGQGTRLTVV.

This clone has a single count. The chain couples TRBV5-8 to TRBJ1-4; the match to TRBD1 covers 9 bases. This CDR3 comprises 15 residues. Per the germline V gene, CDR1 is SGHTS and CDR2 is YDEGEE. The V and J ends lost 7 bases and 6 bases, in that order; junction bases with no gene match: 10. The CDR3 DNA is TGTGCCAGCGAAATAACAGGGGGCAAGGATGAAAAACTGTTTTTT. It yields the protein CASEITGGKDEKLFF.

The gene calls are TRBV5-1 and TRBJ1-1, with 7 bases lining up with TRBD1. The CDR3 is 14 residues long. Germline-derived CDR1 and CDR2 are SGHRS and YFSETQ. The ends lost 4 bases at V and 4 bases at J; junction bases unmatched: 7. The chain's CDR3 is CASSPPGGSTEAFF. The CDR3 DNA sequence: TGCGCCAGCAGCCCCCCAGGGGGGTCCACTGAAGCTTTCTTT. Filled out from reference TRBV5-1 and TRBJ1-1, the complete variable domain reads KAGVTQTPRYLIKTRGQQVTLSCSPISGHRSVSWYQQTPGQGLQFLFEYFSETQRNKGNFPGRFSGRQFSNSRSEMNVSTLELGDSALYLCASSPPGGSTEAFFGQGTRLTVV.

This rearrangement joins TRBV15 to TRBJ2-1; 8 bases agree with TRBD2. V was clipped by 2 bases and J by 5 bases; unmatched bases: 5. The germline gives CDR1 LNHNV, CDR2 YYDKDF (reference sequence). This CDR3 comprises 15 residues. For the CDR3, the DNA is TGTGCCACCAGCAGATCTAGCGGGCCAAACAATGAGCAGTTCTTC. Translated: CATSRSSGPNNEQFF.

This chain links TRBV10-3 with TRBJ1-1; tentatively, D is TRBD1 (5 bases). With 6 bases removed from V and 1 base from J, the gap between germline ends came to 15 bases. The germline CDR1 and CDR2 sequences are ENHRY and SYGVKD. The CDR3 extends over 15 amino acids. CDR3 DNA sequence: TGTGCCATCAGGGTACAGGAGTTCGCGAACACTGAAGCTTTCTTT. Translated: CAIRVQEFANTEAFF.